The clone carrying this T cell receptor (beta chain) was recorded many times. Its cognate antigen is unknown. RNA transcripts provided the source from which TCR beta CDR3 regions were amplified. HTBI primers were the set used in a first-round RT-PCR of the TCR CDR3. TCRdb analysed the multiplex PCR reads with MiXCR anew, one entry per CDR3 protein. The sample has more than 500,000 distinct CDR3 sequences, 13% to 15% seen once; the top ten hold around 14%. The data were taken from a study of T cells in Graves' hyperthyroidism and ophthalmopathy. Across the study: Peripheral blood was secured at the point of initial diagnosis, before any treatment. Study-wide findings and caveats: Among thyroid clonotypes expanded above 0.001, most also appeared in blood. Before onset, by a median of approximately 6.8 months, the model predicted ophthalmopathy.

Diagnoses rested on clinical symptoms, serum thyroxine and TRAb, thyroid ultrasound and orbital computed tomography. The CDR3 is 14 residues long. Trimming pared 5 bases from V and 2 bases from J, leaving 13 bases between. The receptor was derived from a woman aged 40 to 50 with Graves' hyperthyroidism. The chain is built from TRBV12-3 or TRBV12-4 and TRBJ2-7; D possibly corresponds to TRBD2 (5 bases). Source material: blood. CDR3 coding DNA: TGTGCCAGCAGTAAAACCGGGGTTACCTACGAGCAGTACTTC. It yields the protein CASSKTGVTYEQYF.